What follows are 9 T cell receptor beta chains derived from one specimen sequenced in a study of radiation and T cells in renal cell carcinoma (dated by TCRdb to the early 2020s). According to the study, the label for this sample's time point signals: blood 4 weeks post-SBRT, at nephrectomy. Read against the paper, the sample's treatment or condition label means: 15 Gy SBRT to primary tumor, nephrectomy 4 weeks later. The library was built by means of the immunoSEQ multiplex PCR assay. Entries here come from immuneACCESS through TCRdb and include only in-frame sequences with V and J called. Some clones fail to appear in such tables; in the studies checked, an unresolved V gene covers under half of the shortfall, and the cause of the remainder is unknown. The sample profile shows approximately 170,000 clones; around 90% of them were found once. Around 10% of the sample is taken by the ten largest.

The sequencing here drew on blood, taken from a patient whose treatment included radiotherapy and nephrectomy. These receptor sequences come from a woman aged 45-65 years with renal cell carcinoma.

This sequence joins TRBV5-6 and TRBJ1-5; D is uncertain. The length of the CDR3 is 13 residues. The V end lost 3 bases, the J end lost 2 bases, and 6 bases lay between the germline ends. Germline V gene sequence: CDR1 SGHDT, CDR2 YYEEEE. The CDR3 region has the DNA TGTGCCAGCAGCTCATTAGGCAATCAGCCCCAGCATTTT. This translates into CASSSLGNQPQHF.

This chain connects TRBV18 to TRBJ2-7; D might be TRBD2 (5 bases). Trimming removed 6 bases at V and 5 bases at J, with 14 bases between. Germline V gene data show CDR1 as KGHSH and CDR2 as LQKENI. The CDR3 covers 13 residues. The CDR3 region has the DNA TGTGCCAGCTCCCCGGGAAATCGGGACGAGCAGTACTTC. Protein: CASSPGNRDEQYF.

This chain connects TRBV18 to TRBJ1-3, with D maybe TRBD1 (5 bases). Germline V gene data show CDR1 as KGHSH and CDR2 as LQKENI. The CDR3 runs 16 residues. Trimming took off 2 bases at V and 4 bases at J, with 15 bases between the two ends. CDR3 bases: TGTGCCAGCTCACCAAGCGGGGGTCTAGCAGGAAACACCATATATTTT. Its translation is CASSPSGGLAGNTIYF.

This chain uses TRBV19 with TRBJ1-2; no clear D gene. Between the trimmed V and J ends, which lost 4 bases and 3 bases, there was a span of 15 bases. The CDR3 contains 15 residues. Per germline, CDR1 LNHDA and CDR2 SQIVND (reference sequence). The CDR3: CASSTGGRAHYGYTF. The CDR3, as DNA: TGTGCCAGTAGTACCGGTGGCCGCGCCCACTATGGCTACACCTTC. The variable domain in full, with the rest retrieved from reference TRBV19 and TRBJ1-2, is DGGITQSPKYLFRKEGQNVTLSCEQNLNHDAMYWYRQDPGQGLRLIYYSQIVNDFQKGDIAEGYSVSREKKESFPLTVTSAQKNPTAFYLCASSTGGRAHYGYTFGSGTRLTVV.

The V call is TRBV7-2, the J call TRBJ2-3, with 12 nucleotides matching TRBD2. V shed 4 bases and J 8 bases; nucleotides not matched to a gene: 13. This CDR3 has 17 residues. Looked up from germline, CDR1 is SGHTA and CDR2 is FQGNSA. The CDR3 reads CASSSTSGGPRMGTQYF. For the CDR3, the DNA is TGTGCCAGCAGCTCGACTAGCGGGGGACCGCGCATGGGTACGCAGTATTTT.

The genes are TRBV11-2 and TRBJ1-4; D is ambiguous. The CDR3 loop spans 14 amino acids. The germline V and J ends were trimmed by 0 bases and 8 bases, with 10 bases remaining between them. Germline V CDR1 and CDR2: SGHAT, FQNNGV. CDR3 sequence: CASSLDLGGEKLFF. The CDR3 bases are TGTGCCAGCAGCTTAGATTTGGGAGGCGAAAAACTGTTTTTT.

The chain recombines TRBV30 with TRBJ2-3, with TRBD2 matching over 11 bases. Germline V CDR1 and CDR2: GTSNPN, SVGIG (reference sequence). Trimming removed 4 bases from V and 4 bases from J; junction bases left unmatched: 7. The CDR3 sequence is 15 residues long. The CDR3 loop is CAWTPLAGVADTQYF. The CDR3 region has the DNA TGTGCCTGGACACCACTAGCGGGGGTGGCAGATACGCAGTATTTT.

J is TRBJ2-5 and V is TRBV19; D is perhaps TRBD1 or TRBD2 (7 bases each). Germline V gene data show CDR1 as LNHDA and CDR2 as SQIVND (reference sequence). Deletions cut 4 bases from V and 5 bases from J, with 17 bases between. CDR3 length: 15 amino acids. The CDR3 bases are TGTGCCAGTAGTAGCAGGGGGGGCCGGGAGGAGACCCAGTACTTC. Translation gives CASSSRGGREETQYF. Combining the CDR3 with reference TRBV19 and TRBJ2-5 gives the whole variable domain DGGITQSPKYLFRKEGQNVTLSCEQNLNHDAMYWYRQDPGQGLRLIYYSQIVNDFQKGDIAEGYSVSREKKESFPLTVTSAQKNPTAFYLCASSSRGGREETQYFGPGTRLLVL.

This chain connects TRBV29-1 to TRBJ1-1; D unresolved. Trimming left V 8 bases short and J 0 bases short, with 7 bases between. CDR1 SQVTM and CDR2 ANQGSEA come from the germline V gene. The CDR3 consists of 11 residues. The CDR3 region has the DNA TGCAGCACAAAGGTGAACACTGAAGCTTTCTTT. Translating it yields CSTKVNTEAFF.